Listed below are T cell receptor beta chains from one sample, sequenced in a study of blood T cells in healthy people across ages. TCRdb itself ran the 5' RACE reads through MiXCR, one entry per CDR3 protein. The data show more than 900,000 distinct CDR3 sequences, under 30% seen once. These data were also reused for a study on T cells of mothers and their children.

The source material was blood. All receptors derive from a girl aged 2-10 years in good health. Each CDR3 is given with its conserved first and last residue. D genes are given only for firm matches. Size tells how often a clone was seen (once, few, many) or the class of an expanded clone, and some rows leave it out.

TRBJ2-1,many,TRBV25-1,.,CAASRSASYNEQFF,TGTGCCGCGTCCCGGTCAGCCTCCTACAATGAGCAGTTCTTC
TRBJ1-4,few,TRBV4-2,TRBD1,CASSQGTGLRYEKLFF,TGTGCCAGCAGCCAGGGGACAGGGTTGAGGTATGAAAAACTGTTTTTT
TRBJ2-5,.,TRBV11-1,.,CASSREGETQYF,TGTGCCAGCAGCCGTGAGGGAGAGACCCAGTACTTC
TRBJ2-3,.,TRBV6-6,TRBD2,CASSFASGREDTQYF,TGTGCCAGCAGTTTCGCTAGCGGGAGGGAAGATACGCAGTATTTT
TRBJ2-7,.,TRBV12-5,.,CASGLGRDEQYF,TGTGCTAGTGGTCTGGGACGAGACGAGCAGTACTTC
TRBJ1-3,.,TRBV10-3,TRBD1,CAISEIWTGRNTIYF,TGTGCCATCAGTGAGATCTGGACAGGCCGAAACACCATATATTTT
TRBJ2-7,few,TRBV12-3/TRBV12-4,.,CASGGRVGEQYF,TGTGCCAGCGGTGGGCGGGTCGGCGAGCAGTACTTC
TRBJ2-1,few,TRBV5-5,.,CASSLDLPHEQFF,TGTGCCAGCAGCTTGGATCTCCCCCATGAGCAGTTCTTC
TRBJ2-4,.,TRBV20-1,TRBD2,CSAIQAREGLDIQYF,TGCAGTGCTATACAAGCACGGGAGGGCCTAGACATTCAGTACTTC
TRBJ1-5,.,TRBV20-1,TRBD1,CSAKGQGTHQPQHF,TGCAGTGCAAAGGGACAGGGGACCCATCAGCCCCAGCATTTT
TRBJ1-2,.,TRBV9,.,CASRSGGDGWNNYGYTF,TGTGCCTCTCGATCGGGGGGAGACGGATGGAATAACTATGGCTACACCTTC
TRBJ2-5,many,TRBV6-1,.,CASRIAGYRETQYF,TGTGCCAGCAGGATCGCCGGGTATCGAGAGACCCAGTACTTC
TRBJ2-7,few,TRBV27,.,CASSANDLNPNEQYF,TGTGCCAGCAGTGCTAACGACTTGAATCCCAACGAGCAGTACTTC
TRBJ2-3,.,TRBV20-1,TRBD1,CSATPSSTTGVHTDTQYF,TGCAGTGCTACTCCCTCATCAACTACAGGGGTACATACAGATACGCAGTATTTT
TRBJ1-5,.,TRBV9,.,CASSKGTGNQPQHF,TGTGCCAGCAGTAAGGGAACAGGCAATCAGCCCCAGCATTTT
TRBJ1-2,.,TRBV20-1,TRBD1,CSAPTGVYGYTF,TGCAGTGCGCCAACAGGGGTGTATGGCTACACCTTC
TRBJ2-7,few,TRBV7-6,TRBD1,CASSPSWGQKGVEQYF,TGTGCCAGCAGCCCCTCGTGGGGACAGAAGGGGGTCGAGCAGTACTTC
TRBJ2-4,.,TRBV12-3/TRBV12-4,TRBD1,CASSHRTGGDDIQYF,TGTGCCAGCAGTCACAGGACAGGGGGCGATGACATTCAGTACTTC
TRBJ2-7,few,TRBV12-3/TRBV12-4,TRBD2,CVSSTKGPSGGGYEQYF,TGTGTCAGCAGTACGAAAGGGCCTAGCGGGGGGGGCTACGAGCAGTACTTC
TRBJ2-1,few,TRBV7-7,TRBD2,CASSPTLAGHYNEQFF,TGTGCTAGCAGTCCCACCCTAGCGGGACACTACAATGAGCAGTTCTTC
TRBJ1-1,.,TRBV7-9,.,CASSSIFRGDTEAFF,TGTGCCAGCAGCTCCATCTTCCGTGGAGACACTGAAGCTTTCTTT
TRBJ1-5,.,TRBV6-5,.,CASSYPGVTSNQPQHF,TGTGCCAGCAGTTACCCCGGGGTAACCAGCAATCAGCCCCAGCATTTT